This TCR beta chain comes out of a study of control samples from healthy donors and cancer patients. The germline V gene encodes CDR1 SGHTS and CDR2 YDEGEE. The CDR3 loop spans 15 amino acids. V trimming: 5 bases; J trimming: 0 bases; junction bases outside the gene matches: 5. Profiled with immunoSEQ multiplex PCR; TCRdb holds only in-frame clones, not every one. The table lists over 150,000 clones, over 90% of them singletons. Input material: blood. The V call is TRBV5-8, the J call TRBJ2-7; TRBD1 aligns across 10 bases. This TCR was sampled from a woman aged 25-40 years in good health. The CDR3 nucleotides read TGTGCCAGCAGAAAGGGACAGGGGTACTCCTACGAGCAGTACTTC. It is translated as CASRKGQGYSYEQYF.